The sequence of this T cell receptor (beta chain) was determined in a study of T cell responses to AZD1222 COVID-19 vaccine. Germline V gene lookup returns CDR1 SGHDN and CDR2 FVKESK. CDR3 length: 14 amino acids. The germline V and J ends were trimmed by 1 base and 4 bases, with 10 bases remaining between them. This table comes from immunoSEQ multiplex PCR, and its TCRdb copy is limited to in-frame clones, with some not included. The sample carries roughly 130,000 clones, just over 85% recorded once. The TCR comes from an adult in good health. Source: peripheral blood, taken on day 0 of AZD1222 vaccination. The chain employs TRBV14 and TRBJ1-2, with D perhaps TRBD1 (5 bases). The CDR3, as DNA: TGTGCCAGCAGCCAAGTCAACCAGGGCTATGGCTACACCTTC. Residues: CASSQVNQGYGYTF.